The rows below give T cell receptor beta chains drawn from one sample of a study of blood T cell repertoires in COVID-19. Produced via immunoSEQ multiplex PCR; TCRdb's table is partial and in-frame only. The sample holds under 300,000 clones, around 90% seen once. The material sequenced was PBMCs or T cells enriched from blood (not recorded which). The receptors were gathered from a woman between 45 and 60 years old who had recovered from COVID-19. Each CDR3 is given with its conserved first and last residue. Each record gives: CDR3 DNA, CDR3 protein, V gene, D gene, J gene, clone size. A D gene is named only where the DNA matches it firmly. Only some rows state a clone size, as once, few, many or a class for expanded clones.

TGTGCCAGCTCGCCTGGACAGGGGGCTCAATCACCCCTCCACTTT CASSPGQGAQSPLHF TRBV18 TRBD1 TRBJ1-6 -
TGTGCCAGCAGGGGACTAGTTGGAGGCATTCAGTACTTC CASRGLVGGIQYF TRBV2 TRBD2 TRBJ2-4 -
TGTGCCAGCAGTCGCAGAACGGGACAGCCGTATAGCAATCAGCCCCAGCATTTT CASSRRTGQPYSNQPQHF TRBV6-6 TRBD1 TRBJ1-5 few
TGTGCCAGCAGTTACGTCGGGACAGATACAGATACGCAGTATTTT CASSYVGTDTDTQYF TRBV6-2/TRBV6-3 TRBD1 TRBJ2-3 -
TGTGCCAGCAGCGTAGTTAGACGTGAGGGCCCTGCCGATGAGCAGTTCTTC CASSVVRREGPADEQFF TRBV9 - TRBJ2-1 -
TGTGCCAGTAGTCAACCATACAGGGAGGGGTATGGCTACACCTTC CASSQPYREGYGYTF TRBV19 - TRBJ1-2 -
TGTGCCAGCACCCGATCCGGACTAGCTGCAGATACGCAGTATTTT CASTRSGLAADTQYF TRBV16 TRBD2 TRBJ2-3 -
TGTGCCAGCAGTCGGACAGGCCTTGGCTACACCTTC CASSRTGLGYTF TRBV2 TRBD1 TRBJ1-2 -
TGCGCCAGCAGTGGTAAGGGGTCAGGGGTTTTATACCAGCCCCAGCATTTT CASSGKGSGVLYQPQHF TRBV10-2 - TRBJ1-5 -
TGTGCCAGTAGTATAACAGGCGTCACCTATGGCTACACCTTC CASSITGVTYGYTF TRBV19 - TRBJ1-2 -
TGTGCCAGCAGTTTCCACGGACAGGGGAGTGGGGCTAACTATGGCTACACCTTC CASSFHGQGSGANYGYTF TRBV27 TRBD1 TRBJ1-2 -
TGCGCCAGCAGCCAAGTACTACAGGGTCAAGAGACCCAGTACTTC CASSQVLQGQETQYF TRBV4-3 - TRBJ2-5 -
TGTGCCAGCAGTTCCTCCGGGACAGGCAAGAGGGGCTACACCTTC CASSSSGTGKRGYTF TRBV28 TRBD1 TRBJ1-2 -
TGTGCCAGCAGCCCCAGCTCGGGATATAATTCACCCCTCCACTTT CASSPSSGYNSPLHF TRBV6-4 - TRBJ1-6 -
TGTGCCAGCTCACGCGACTGGGAGGCGAGGGAAAAACTGTTTTTT CASSRDWEAREKLFF TRBV18 - TRBJ1-4 -
TGTGCCAGCAGCACATACGGGGCGACAGGGGCAAACTTAGCCAAAAACATTCAGTACTTC CASSTYGATGANLAKNIQYF TRBV11-3 TRBD1 TRBJ2-4 -
TGTGCCAGTAGATCCCAGGGCTCCTATAATTCACCCCTCCACTTT CASRSQGSYNSPLHF TRBV28 - TRBJ1-6 -
TGTGCCAGCAGGTACCCCGCCCCCAGGGGGAGCGAGCAGTTCTTC CASRYPAPRGSEQFF TRBV21-1 - TRBJ2-1 -
TGTGCCAGCAGCTTAAGGAGGGAGACCCAGTACTTC CASSLRRETQYF TRBV7-3 - TRBJ2-5 -
TGTGCCAGCAGCTCCCGGACCGGGACTAGCGGAAGATACAATGAGCAGTTCTTC CASSSRTGTSGRYNEQFF TRBV11-2 TRBD2 TRBJ2-1 -
TGTGCCAGCTCACCAAATACAGGGGGCGCGGGCACCGGGGAGCTGTTTTTT CASSPNTGGAGTGELFF TRBV18 TRBD1 TRBJ2-2 once
TGTGCCAGCAGCTTAGCCGGACTAGCGACTACCTACGAGCAGTACTTC CASSLAGLATTYEQYF TRBV7-2 TRBD2 TRBJ2-7 -
TGTGCCAGCGCTGTGGACAGGGCCTATGAGCAGTTCTTC CASAVDRAYEQFF TRBV18 TRBD1 TRBJ2-1 -
TGTGCCAGCAGTAACCTAGCGGGATTAGGCACAGATACGCAGTATTTT CASSNLAGLGTDTQYF TRBV6-6 TRBD2 TRBJ2-3 -
TGTGCCAGCATCGGACGGACTCCTACGAATTCACCCCTCCACTTT CASIGRTPTNSPLHF TRBV28 - TRBJ1-6 -
TGTGCCACCAGTGACGGGACAGGGGGCATAAAGACCCAGTACTTC CATSDGTGGIKTQYF TRBV24-1 TRBD1 TRBJ2-5 -
TGTGCCAGCAGCTTTTCTAACCACAGGGCCCGAAGAACCTATGGCTACACCTTC CASSFSNHRARRTYGYTF TRBV7-9 - TRBJ1-2 -
TGTGCCAGCATAACTCAGGGGGCGCTTGAGCAGTTCTTC CASITQGALEQFF TRBV28 TRBD1 TRBJ2-1 -
TGTGCCTGGAGTCCGGGAGACGAAAAACTGTTTTTT CAWSPGDEKLFF TRBV30 - TRBJ1-4 -
TGTGCCATCAAGAGGACAGTTCAAGATAACTATGGCTACACCTTC CAIKRTVQDNYGYTF TRBV10-3 - TRBJ1-2 -